What follows are 18 T cell receptor beta chains derived from one specimen sequenced in a study of neurological immune-mediated disorders. TCRdb re-called the 5' RACE reads through MiXCR, storing one row per CDR3 protein. Among about 50,000 distinct CDR3 sequences listed, 1.9% were seen once. The sample was PBMCs. The source is a woman aged 40-49 years with multiple sclerosis.

Ten or more counts support this clonotype. V and J are TRBV7-8 and TRBJ2-3, with 13 bases identical to TRBD2. This CDR3 is 18 amino acids long. CDR1 SGHVS and CDR2 FQNEAQ come from the germline V gene. V was clipped by 5 bases and J by 2 bases; unmatched bases: 10. The CDR3 DNA reads TGTGCCAGCAGCCATCCTCGACTAGCGGGGGGTCTCACAGATACGCAGTATTTT. This sequence encodes CASSHPRLAGGLTDTQYF.

This clonotype was seen many times. V gene TRBV6-6 combines with J gene TRBJ1-1; D is unresolved. Trimming took off 6 bases at V and 0 bases at J, with 8 bases between the two ends. Germline-derived CDR1 and CDR2 are MNHNY and SVGAGI (reference sequence). The CDR3 has 13 amino acids. CDR3 DNA sequence: TGTGCCAGCAGCTGGGATCTGAACACTGAAGCTTTCTTT. Translation: CASSWDLNTEAFF.

This clonotype was recorded at least ten times. The chain combines TRBV18 with TRBJ2-7; TRBD1 matches at 8 bases. There are 15 residues in the CDR3. In germline, CDR1 is KGHSH, CDR2 LQKENI. V was clipped by 6 bases and J by 0 bases; unmatched bases: 7. As DNA, the CDR3 is TGTGCCAGCTCCGCAGCAGGGGGCGCCTCCTACGAGCAGTACTTC. This sequence encodes CASSAAGGASYEQYF.

This clonotype was recorded at least ten times. The genes are TRBV29-1 and TRBJ2-4; D is perhaps TRBD1 (6 bases). The germline V gene encodes CDR1 SQVTM and CDR2 ANQGSEA. The ends were cut back, 3 bases at V and 2 bases at J, with 11 bases in the middle. The CDR3 is 14 residues long. The CDR3 sequence is CSVEEQGPKNIQYF. CDR3 in DNA: TGCAGCGTTGAGGAACAGGGACCCAAAAACATTCAGTACTTC.

This clonotype was observed many times. The chain has TRBV5-1 and TRBJ2-7; D is ambiguous. The CDR3 is made up of 14 amino acids. CDR1 is SGHRS, CDR2 YFSETQ, per germline. V dropped 0 bases and J dropped 3 bases, with 10 bases sitting between them. The CDR3 DNA is TGCGCCAGCAGCTTGGTTTTTTCAGGCTACGAGCAGTACTTC. It yields the protein CASSLVFSGYEQYF. The whole variable domain, remainder taken from reference TRBV5-1 and TRBJ2-7, is KAGVTQTPRYLIKTRGQQVTLSCSPISGHRSVSWYQQTPGQGLQFLFEYFSETQRNKGNFPGRFSGRQFSNSRSEMNVSTLELGDSALYLCASSLVFSGYEQYFGPGTRLTVT.

The table lists this clonotype with many counts. The rearrangement uses TRBV5-1 and TRBJ2-1; 10 bases match TRBD2. V was pared by 5 bases and J by 0 bases, with 5 bases of the junction left unmatched. This CDR3 spans 16 amino acids. CDR1 and CDR2 (germline): SGHRS, YFSETQ. The DNA of the CDR3 is TGCGCCAGCAGACCCAGCGGGGGGGCCTCCTACAATGAGCAGTTCTTC. It specifies CASRPSGGASYNEQFF.

In nucleotides, the CDR3 is TGTGCCAGCAGATTATTGGGTAGCTCCTACGAGCAGTACTTC. Its protein product is CASRLLGSSYEQYF. This rearrangement joins TRBV6-6 to TRBJ2-7; unclear D gene. Germline V gives CDR1 MNHNY, CDR2 SVGAGI (reference sequence). There are 14 residues in the CDR3. V shed 6 bases and J shed 0 bases, with 12 bases lying between them.

This clonotype was counted a few times. The chain is built from TRBV25-1 and TRBJ1-1; perhaps TRBD1 as D (6 bases). CDR1 MGHDK and CDR2 SYGVNS come from the germline V gene. The CDR3 is 13 amino acids. V was trimmed by 7 bases and J by 3 bases, leaving 12 bases between them. In DNA form, the CDR3 reads TGTGCCAGCACCCAGGGGTGGGACACTGAAGCTTTCTTT. Encoded protein: CASTQGWDTEAFF.

This clonotype occurred many times. V gene TRBV10-3 combines with J gene TRBJ2-1, with D hard to call. CDR1 and CDR2 (germline): ENHRY, SYGVKD. CDR3 size: 14 residues. V lost 5 bases, J lost 0 bases, and 8 bases lay in between. As DNA, the CDR3 is TGTGCCATCAGTCCCCCGAGCTCCTACAATGAGCAGTTCTTC. The encoded protein is CAISPPSSYNEQFF.

This clonotype appeared many times. The chain joins TRBV20-1 to TRBJ2-3; TRBD2 matches at 10 bases. The CDR3 extends over 15 amino acids. The junction had 7 bases not matched to a gene; V was cut back by 2 bases and J by 5 bases. Per germline, CDR1 DFQATT and CDR2 SNEGSKA (reference sequence). The CDR3, as DNA: TGCAGTGCTAGACCAGCGGGGGGGCCGATAGATACGCAGTATTTT. Protein: CSARPAGGPIDTQYF.

This clonotype was counted at least ten times. The chain is built from TRBV15 and TRBJ1-2; D uncertain. V was pared by 0 bases and J by 3 bases, with 11 bases between. Germline lookup yields CDR1 LNHNV and CDR2 YYDKDF (reference sequence). This CDR3 has 15 residues. Written as DNA, the CDR3 is TGTGCCACCAGCAGAGATAATAGCGGGGACTATGGCTACACCTTC. Translated, it gives CATSRDNSGDYGYTF.

The sample holds many counts of this clonotype. The chain joins TRBV5-1 to TRBJ1-1; a weak D match, TRBD1 (6 bases). The CDR3 extends over 15 amino acids. The germline gives CDR1 SGHRS, CDR2 YFSETQ. The V end was cut by 2 bases, the J end by 1 base, with 12 bases between. CDR3 nucleotide sequence: TGCGCCAGCAGCTTCGTGGGGGGGGCGAACACTGAAGCTTTCTTT. Translating it yields CASSFVGGANTEAFF.

This clonotype was picked up many times. This chain links TRBV5-1 with TRBJ2-1, with TRBD2 matching over 7 bases. The CDR3 has 15 amino acids. The germline V gene has CDR1 SGHRS and CDR2 YFSETQ. J gave up 5 bases and V 0 bases, and 5 bases lay outside the gene matches. The CDR3 here is CASSLVSGWDNEQFF. In DNA, the CDR3 is TGCGCCAGCAGCTTGGTTAGCGGGTGGGACAATGAGCAGTTCTTC. The full variable domain, with the rest looked up from reference TRBV5-1 and TRBJ2-1, is KAGVTQTPRYLIKTRGQQVTLSCSPISGHRSVSWYQQTPGQGLQFLFEYFSETQRNKGNFPGRFSGRQFSNSRSEMNVSTLELGDSALYLCASSLVSGWDNEQFFGPGTRLTVL.

This clonotype was seen ten or more times. This chain joins TRBV7-3 and TRBJ2-5; D assignment may be TRBD1 or TRBD2 (5 bases each). The CDR3 is 13 amino acids. Germline V gives CDR1 SGHTA, CDR2 FQGTGA. Trimming took off 11 bases at V and 4 bases at J, with 17 bases between the two ends. Here the CDR3 DNA reads TGTGCCGCCGACCCGAGGGGTCGAGAGACCCAGTACTTC. Translation gives CAADPRGRETQYF.

This clonotype showed up many times. This chain links TRBV6-5 with TRBJ1-4; 7 bases match TRBD1. After removal of 6 bases from V and 4 bases from J, the junction contained 5 bases not matched to a gene. The CDR3 extends over 14 amino acids. Germline V lookup: CDR1 MNHEY, CDR2 SVGAGI. CDR3: CASRQTGFNEKLFF. For the CDR3, the DNA is TGTGCCAGCAGGCAGACAGGGTTTAATGAAAAACTGTTTTTT.

In this sample, this clonotype turned up many times. The chain uses TRBV10-2 and TRBJ2-5; D unclear. The V and J ends lost 2 bases and 2 bases respectively, with 9 bases between them. Germline V gene lookup returns CDR1 WSHSY and CDR2 SAAADI. The CDR3 contains 14 residues. CDR3 coding DNA: TGCGCCAGCAGTGAGCCTGACTCACAAGAGACCCAGTACTTC. It translates to CASSEPDSQETQYF.

There are many counts of this clonotype. The rearrangement uses TRBV5-1 and TRBJ2-1; 9 nucleotides match TRBD2. From germline, CDR1 is SGHRS and CDR2 YFSETQ. V lost 4 bases and J lost 4; bases outside the gene matches: 6. The CDR3 runs to 15 residues. The CDR3 loop reads CASSLTSGPYNEQFF. DNA for the CDR3: TGCGCCAGCAGCCTCACTAGCGGGCCTTACAATGAGCAGTTCTTC.

This clonotype was seen repeatedly, ten times or more. This sequence joins TRBV5-1 and TRBJ2-2; a possible D gene is TRBD1 (6 bases). The CDR3 has 16 amino acids. Looked up from germline, CDR1 is SGHRS and CDR2 is YFSETQ. Between the trimmed V and J ends, which lost 4 bases and 6 bases, there was a span of 19 bases. The CDR3 here is CASSTHYYRDSGELFF. The DNA of the CDR3 is TGCGCCAGCAGCACACACTACTACAGGGATTCCGGGGAGCTGTTTTTT.